This T cell receptor (beta chain) was recovered during a study of long-term antiretroviral therapy in people with HIV. For the study at large: The earliest samples came from an era when ART typically awaited falling CD4 counts.

Before they underwent DNA extraction, samples held roughly 0.95-11 million cryopreserved PBMC. The V gene lost 0 bases and the J gene lost 2 bases, with 3 bases spanning the gap. This CDR3 has 14 residues. Germline-derived CDR1 and CDR2 are SGHRS and YFSETQ. Survey-level immunoSEQ v3.0 assays were run. It was roughly 40,000-50,000 T-cell genomes per sample that sequencing targeted. Some clones are missing from TCRdb's copy, which holds only in-frame ones; the method was immunoSEQ multiplex PCR. Of 38,000 or so clones listed, roughly 76% are singletons. The rearrangement joins TRBV5-1 to TRBJ2-6; D remains ambiguous. The input for sequencing was unsorted PBMCs, taken 1.5 years after starting antiretroviral therapy. This clonotype was sampled from a man younger than 35 with HIV. CDR3 protein: CASSLVPGANVLTF. CDR3 in DNA: TGCGCCAGCAGCTTGGTCCCTGGGGCCAACGTCCTGACTTTC.